This T cell receptor (beta chain) emerged from a study of cytomegalovirus exposure and HLA in healthy donors. General observations from the study: When presence/absence was analysed, sequencing depth was taken to be roughly uniform across donors. TCR beta sequences reportedly predicted the HLA-A and HLA-B alleles of most subjects accurately.

The table lists this clone with a count of one. The antigen remains unidentified. The study ran its PCR with 60 Vbeta and 13 Jbeta primers. Assay used: immunoSEQ multiplex PCR; TCRdb lists only in-frame clones, some missing. The sample yields some 190,000 clones, around 85% seen once. V shed 7 bases and J shed 2 bases, with 20 bases lying between them. Germline V lookup: CDR1 MDHEN, CDR2 SYDVKM. This CDR3 is 16 amino acids long. The chain links TRBV28 to TRBJ2-5; D is ambiguous. Sequencing input: PBMCs. The TCR sequence derives from a boy aged 2 to 10 in good health and CMV-seronegative. The CDR3 bases are TGTGCCAGCACCGCCCCCGTGGTGGGCCCGCAAGAGACCCAGTACTTC. It specifies CASTAPVVGPQETQYF.